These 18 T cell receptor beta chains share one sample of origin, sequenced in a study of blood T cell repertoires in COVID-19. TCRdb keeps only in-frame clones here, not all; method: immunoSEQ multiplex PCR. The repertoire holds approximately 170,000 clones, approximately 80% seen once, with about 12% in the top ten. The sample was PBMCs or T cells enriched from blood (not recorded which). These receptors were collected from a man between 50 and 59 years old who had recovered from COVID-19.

CDR3 sequence (DNA): TGTGCCAGCAGTGGCGGGAGCGCTGAAGCTTTCTTT. Protein: CASSGGSAEAFF. The V call is TRBV2, the J call TRBJ1-1, with D unclear. The CDR3 has 12 amino acids. V lost 4 bases to trimming and J lost 6 bases, with 9 bases between them. Per germline, CDR1 SNHLY and CDR2 FYNNEI.

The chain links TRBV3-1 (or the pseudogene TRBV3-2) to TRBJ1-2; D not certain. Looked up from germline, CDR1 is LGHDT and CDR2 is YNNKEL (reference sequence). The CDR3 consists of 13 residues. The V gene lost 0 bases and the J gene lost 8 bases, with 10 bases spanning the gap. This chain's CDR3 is CASSQDEVRGYTF. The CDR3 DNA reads TGTGCCAGCAGCCAAGATGAGGTTCGGGGCTACACCTTC.

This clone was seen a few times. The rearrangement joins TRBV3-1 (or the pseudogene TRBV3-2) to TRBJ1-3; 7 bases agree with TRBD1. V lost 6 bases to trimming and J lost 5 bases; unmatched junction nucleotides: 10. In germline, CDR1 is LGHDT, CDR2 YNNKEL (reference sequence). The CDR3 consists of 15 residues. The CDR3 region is CASRPDRPVRNTIYF. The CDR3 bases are TGTGCCAGCAGGCCGGACAGGCCGGTTAGAAACACCATATATTTT.

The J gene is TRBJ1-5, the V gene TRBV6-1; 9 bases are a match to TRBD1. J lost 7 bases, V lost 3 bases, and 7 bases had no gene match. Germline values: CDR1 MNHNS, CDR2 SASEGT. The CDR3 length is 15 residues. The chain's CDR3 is CASSEGQGGRQPQHF. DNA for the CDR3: TGTGCCAGCAGTGAGGGACAGGGTGGACGGCAGCCCCAGCATTTT.

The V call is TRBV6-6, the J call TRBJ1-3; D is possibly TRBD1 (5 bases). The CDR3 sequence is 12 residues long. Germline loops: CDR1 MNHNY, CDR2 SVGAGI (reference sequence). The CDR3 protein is CATRGTGNTIYF. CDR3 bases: TGTGCGACAAGGGGAACTGGAAACACCATATATTTT.

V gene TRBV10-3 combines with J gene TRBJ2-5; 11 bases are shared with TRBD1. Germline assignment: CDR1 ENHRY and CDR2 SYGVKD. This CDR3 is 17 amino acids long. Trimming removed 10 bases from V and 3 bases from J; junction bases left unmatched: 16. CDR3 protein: CATDPAGDRGAKETQYF. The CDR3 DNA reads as TGTGCCACGGATCCTGCCGGGGACAGGGGGGCGAAAGAGACCCAGTACTTC.

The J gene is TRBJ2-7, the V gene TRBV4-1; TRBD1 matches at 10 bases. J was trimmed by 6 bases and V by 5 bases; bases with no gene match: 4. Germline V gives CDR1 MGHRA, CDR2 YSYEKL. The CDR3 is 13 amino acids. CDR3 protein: CASSDRGLGEQYF. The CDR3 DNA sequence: TGCGCCAGCAGCGACAGGGGGCTTGGCGAGCAGTACTTC.

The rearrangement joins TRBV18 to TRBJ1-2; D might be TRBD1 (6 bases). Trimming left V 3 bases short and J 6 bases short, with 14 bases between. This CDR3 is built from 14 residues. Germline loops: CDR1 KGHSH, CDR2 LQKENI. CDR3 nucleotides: TGTGCCAGCTCACCCTCAACCGCAGGGGATGGCTACACCTTC. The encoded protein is CASSPSTAGDGYTF.

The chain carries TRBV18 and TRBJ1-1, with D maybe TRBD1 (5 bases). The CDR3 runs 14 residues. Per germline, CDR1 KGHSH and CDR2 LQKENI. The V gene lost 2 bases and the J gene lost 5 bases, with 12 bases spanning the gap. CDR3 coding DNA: TGTGCCAGCTCACCATCCAGGGAGGGGACTGAAGCTTTCTTT. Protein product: CASSPSREGTEAFF.

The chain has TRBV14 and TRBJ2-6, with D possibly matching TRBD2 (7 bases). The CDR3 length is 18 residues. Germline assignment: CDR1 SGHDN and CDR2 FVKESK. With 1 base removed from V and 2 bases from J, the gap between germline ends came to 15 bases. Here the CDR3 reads CASSQVKGGGPGANVLTF. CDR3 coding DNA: TGTGCCAGCAGCCAAGTGAAAGGGGGGGGACCTGGGGCCAACGTCCTGACTTTC.

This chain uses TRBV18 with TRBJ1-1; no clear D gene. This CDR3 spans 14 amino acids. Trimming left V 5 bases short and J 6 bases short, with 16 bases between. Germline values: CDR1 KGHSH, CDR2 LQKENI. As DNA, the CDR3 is TGTGCCAGCTCAGCAAACGAGGGTTGGGCTGAAGCTTTCTTT. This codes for CASSANEGWAEAFF.

The CDR3 loop reads CASSLGTGRRGGPEAFF. DNA for the CDR3: TGTGCCAGCAGCCTCGGGACAGGGCGGAGAGGAGGCCCTGAAGCTTTCTTT. The V and J genes are TRBV5-4 and TRBJ1-1; TRBD1 matches 9 bases. V gave up 4 bases and J gave up 6 bases; unmatched junction bases: 16. Germline CDR1 and CDR2: SGHNT and YYREEE (reference sequence). The CDR3 spans 17 residues. Using reference TRBV5-4 and TRBJ1-1 for the parts outside the CDR3, the full variable domain is ETGVTQSPTHLIKTRGQQVTLRCSSQSGHNTVSWYQQALGQGPQFIFQYYREEENGRGNFPPRFSGLQFPNYSSELNVNALELDDSALYLCASSLGTGRRGGPEAFFGQGTRLTVV.

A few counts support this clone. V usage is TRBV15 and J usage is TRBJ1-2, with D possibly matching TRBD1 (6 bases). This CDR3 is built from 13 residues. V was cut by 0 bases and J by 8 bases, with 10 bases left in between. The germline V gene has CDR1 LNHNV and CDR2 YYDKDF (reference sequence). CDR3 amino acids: CATSRENRAGYTF. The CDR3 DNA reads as TGTGCCACCAGCAGAGAAAACAGGGCGGGCTACACCTTC. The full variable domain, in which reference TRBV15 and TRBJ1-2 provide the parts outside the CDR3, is DAMVIQNPRYQVTQFGKPVTLSCSQTLNHNVMYWYQQKSSQAPKLLFHYYDKDFNNEADTPDNFQSRRPNTSFCFLDIRSPGLGDTAMYLCATSRENRAGYTFGSGTRLTVV.

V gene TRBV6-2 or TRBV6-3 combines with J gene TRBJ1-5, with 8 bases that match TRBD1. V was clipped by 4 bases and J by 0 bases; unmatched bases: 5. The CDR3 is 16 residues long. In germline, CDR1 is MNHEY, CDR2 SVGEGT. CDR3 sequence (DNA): TGTGCCAGCAGTTCCCGGACAGGGATTAGCAATCAGCCCCAGCATTTT. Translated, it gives CASSSRTGISNQPQHF.

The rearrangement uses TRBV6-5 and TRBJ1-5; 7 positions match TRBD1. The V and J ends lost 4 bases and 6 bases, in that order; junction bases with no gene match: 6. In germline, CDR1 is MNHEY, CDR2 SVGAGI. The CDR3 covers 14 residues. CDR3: CASSWTGSSQPQHF. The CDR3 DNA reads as TGTGCCAGCAGTTGGACAGGATCGAGTCAGCCCCAGCATTTT.

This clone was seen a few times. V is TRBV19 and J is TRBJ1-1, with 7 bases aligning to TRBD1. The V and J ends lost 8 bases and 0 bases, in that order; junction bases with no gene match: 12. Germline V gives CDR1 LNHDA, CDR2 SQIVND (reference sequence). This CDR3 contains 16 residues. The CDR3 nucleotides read TGTGCCAGTTTCAAGGGGGCAGGGCTACTGAACACTGAAGCTTTCTTT. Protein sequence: CASFKGAGLLNTEAFF.

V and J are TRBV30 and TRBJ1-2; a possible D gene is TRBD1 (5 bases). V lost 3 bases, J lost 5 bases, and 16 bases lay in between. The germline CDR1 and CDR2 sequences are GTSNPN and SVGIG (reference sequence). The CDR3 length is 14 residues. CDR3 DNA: TGTGCCTGGAGCACAGGAGCCTTGGGGTATGGCTACACCTTC. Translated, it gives CAWSTGALGYGYTF.

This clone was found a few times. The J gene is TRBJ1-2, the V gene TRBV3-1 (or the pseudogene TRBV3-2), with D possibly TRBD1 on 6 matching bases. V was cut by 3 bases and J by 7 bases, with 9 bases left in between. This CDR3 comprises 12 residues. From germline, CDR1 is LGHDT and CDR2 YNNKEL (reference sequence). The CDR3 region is CASSHRRGGYTF. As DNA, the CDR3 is TGTGCCAGCAGCCATCGCAGGGGTGGCTACACCTTC.